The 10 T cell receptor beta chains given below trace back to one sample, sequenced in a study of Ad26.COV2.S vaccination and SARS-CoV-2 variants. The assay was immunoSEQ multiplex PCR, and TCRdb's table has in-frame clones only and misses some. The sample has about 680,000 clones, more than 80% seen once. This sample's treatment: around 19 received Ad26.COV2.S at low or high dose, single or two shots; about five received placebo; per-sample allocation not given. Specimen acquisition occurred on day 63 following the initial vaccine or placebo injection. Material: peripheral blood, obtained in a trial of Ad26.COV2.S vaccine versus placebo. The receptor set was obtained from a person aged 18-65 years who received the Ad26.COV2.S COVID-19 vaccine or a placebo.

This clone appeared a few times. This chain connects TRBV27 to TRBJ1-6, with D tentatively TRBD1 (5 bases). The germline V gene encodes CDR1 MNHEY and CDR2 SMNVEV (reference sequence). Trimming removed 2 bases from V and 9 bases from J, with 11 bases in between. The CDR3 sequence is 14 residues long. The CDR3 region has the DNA TGTGCCAGCAGTTTAAGGGGCGGGACTTCACCCCTCCACTTT. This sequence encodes CASSLRGGTSPLHF.

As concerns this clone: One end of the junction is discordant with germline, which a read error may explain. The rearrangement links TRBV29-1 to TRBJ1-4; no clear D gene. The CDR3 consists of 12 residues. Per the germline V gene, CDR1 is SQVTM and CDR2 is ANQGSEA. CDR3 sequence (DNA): TGCAGCGTTGAATCTATAACCCGAAAAGTGTTTTTT. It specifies CSVESITRKVFF. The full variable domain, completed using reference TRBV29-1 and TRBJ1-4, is SAVISQKPSRDICQRGTSLTIQCQVDSQVTMMFWYRQQPGQSLTLIATANQGSEATYESGFVIDKFPISRPNLTFSTLTVSNMSPEDSSIYLCSVESITRKVFFGSGTQLSVL.

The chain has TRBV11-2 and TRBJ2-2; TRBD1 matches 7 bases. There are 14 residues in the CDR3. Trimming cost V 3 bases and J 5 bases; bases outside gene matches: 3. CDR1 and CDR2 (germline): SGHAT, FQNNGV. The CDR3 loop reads CASSLGQPTGELFF. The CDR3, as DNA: TGTGCCAGCAGCTTGGGACAGCCGACCGGGGAGCTGTTTTTT.

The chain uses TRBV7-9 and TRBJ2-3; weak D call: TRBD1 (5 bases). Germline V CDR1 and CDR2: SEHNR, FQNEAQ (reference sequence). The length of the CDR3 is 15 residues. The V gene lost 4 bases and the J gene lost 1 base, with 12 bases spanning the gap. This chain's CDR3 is CASSSSRGRTDTQYF. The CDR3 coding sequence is TGTGCCAGCAGCTCCAGTAGGGGCCGCACAGATACGCAGTATTTT.

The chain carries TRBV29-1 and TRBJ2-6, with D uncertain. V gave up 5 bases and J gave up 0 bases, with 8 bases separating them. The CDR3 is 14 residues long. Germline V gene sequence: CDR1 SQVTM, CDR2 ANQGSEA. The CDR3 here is CSVPGDSGANVLTF. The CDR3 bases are TGCAGCGTTCCCGGAGACTCTGGGGCCAACGTCCTGACTTTC.

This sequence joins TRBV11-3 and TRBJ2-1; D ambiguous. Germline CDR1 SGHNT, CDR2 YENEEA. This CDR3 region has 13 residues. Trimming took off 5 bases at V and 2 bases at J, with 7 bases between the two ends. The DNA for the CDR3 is TGTGCCAGCAGCCTAGGGCCCTACAATGAGCAGTTCTTC. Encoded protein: CASSLGPYNEQFF.

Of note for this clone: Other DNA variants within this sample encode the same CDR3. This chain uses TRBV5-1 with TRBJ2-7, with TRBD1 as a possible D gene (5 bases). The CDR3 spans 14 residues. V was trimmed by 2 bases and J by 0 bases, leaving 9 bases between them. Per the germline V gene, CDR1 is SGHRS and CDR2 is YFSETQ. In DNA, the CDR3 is TGCGCCAGCAGCTTACGCCAGGGCTCCTACGAGCAGTACTTC. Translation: CASSLRQGSYEQYF. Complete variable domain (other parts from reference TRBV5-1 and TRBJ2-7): KAGVTQTPRYLIKTRGQQVTLSCSPISGHRSVSWYQQTPGQGLQFLFEYFSETQRNKGNFPGRFSGRQFSNSRSEMNVSTLELGDSALYLCASSLRQGSYEQYFGPGTRLTVT.

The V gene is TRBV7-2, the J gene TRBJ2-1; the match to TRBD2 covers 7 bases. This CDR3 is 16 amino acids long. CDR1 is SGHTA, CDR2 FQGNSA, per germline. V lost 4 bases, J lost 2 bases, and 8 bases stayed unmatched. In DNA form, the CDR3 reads TGTGCCAGCAGCTCAAAGAGCGGGGACCCCTACAATGAGCAGTTCTTC. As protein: CASSSKSGDPYNEQFF.

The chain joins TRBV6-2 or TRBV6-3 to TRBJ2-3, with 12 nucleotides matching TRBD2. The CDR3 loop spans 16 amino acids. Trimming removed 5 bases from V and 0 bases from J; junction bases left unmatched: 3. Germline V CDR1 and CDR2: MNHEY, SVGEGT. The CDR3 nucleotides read TGTGCCAGCAGTACAGGACTAGCGGGAAGCACAGATACGCAGTATTTT. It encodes CASSTGLAGSTDTQYF.

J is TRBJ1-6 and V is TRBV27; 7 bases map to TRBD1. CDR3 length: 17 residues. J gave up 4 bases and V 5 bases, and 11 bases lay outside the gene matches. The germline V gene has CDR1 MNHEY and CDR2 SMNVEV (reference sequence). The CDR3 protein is CASSNDRVPGYNSPLHF. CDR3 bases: TGTGCCAGCAGTAATGACAGGGTGCCGGGATATAATTCACCCCTCCACTTT.